This T cell receptor (beta chain) was sequenced in a study of OX40 agonist ivuxolimab in advanced cancers. Study-level background: Subjects had a mean age of approximately 60 years, with a range of 23 to 79; around 83% were male.

Study outcomes and limitations: With doses of 0.1-3.0 mg/kg, partial responders showed among the lowest clonal expansion. Certain nonresponders likewise exhibited a low normalized T-cell clonal expansion. CD8+ T cells showed, on average, more clonal expansion than CD4+ cells.

The sample holds a few counts of this clone. Its antigen is not known. Germline V gives CDR1 SGHNT, CDR2 YYREEE (reference sequence). This CDR3 contains 12 residues. The V gene lost 6 bases and the J gene lost 6 bases, with 12 bases spanning the gap. Sequencing used immunoSEQ multiplex PCR; TCRdb keeps in-frame clones, though not all of them. Found here are roughly 11,000 clones, about three quarters of them singletons; the top ten hold 16%. The TCR originated in an adult with an advanced solid tumor such as melanoma, head and neck, liver or kidney cancer. The rearrangement joins TRBV5-4 to TRBJ1-1; D possibly corresponds to TRBD1 (5 bases). This specimen consisted of CD4+ or CD8+ T cells sorted from blood, obtained in a trial of the OX40 agonist ivuxolimab. CDR3 sequence reads: CASTTGGSEAFF. CDR3 sequence (DNA): TGTGCCAGCACAACTGGGGGTTCTGAAGCTTTCTTT. Complete variable domain (other parts from reference TRBV5-4 and TRBJ1-1): ETGVTQSPTHLIKTRGQQVTLRCSSQSGHNTVSWYQQALGQGPQFIFQYYREEENGRGNFPPRFSGLQFPNYSSELNVNALELDDSALYLCASTTGGSEAFFGQGTRLTVV.